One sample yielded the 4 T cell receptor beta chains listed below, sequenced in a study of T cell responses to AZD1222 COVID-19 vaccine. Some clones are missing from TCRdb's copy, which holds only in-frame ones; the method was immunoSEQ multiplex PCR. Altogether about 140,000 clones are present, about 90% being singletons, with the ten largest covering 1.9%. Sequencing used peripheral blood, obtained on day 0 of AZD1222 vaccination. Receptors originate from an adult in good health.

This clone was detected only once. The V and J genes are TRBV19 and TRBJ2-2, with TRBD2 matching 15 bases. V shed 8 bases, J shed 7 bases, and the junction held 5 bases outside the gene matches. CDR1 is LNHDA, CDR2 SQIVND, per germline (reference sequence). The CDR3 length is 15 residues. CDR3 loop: CASARTSGGVGELFF. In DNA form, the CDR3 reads TGTGCCAGTGCCAGGACTAGCGGGGGGGTCGGGGAGCTGTTTTTT.

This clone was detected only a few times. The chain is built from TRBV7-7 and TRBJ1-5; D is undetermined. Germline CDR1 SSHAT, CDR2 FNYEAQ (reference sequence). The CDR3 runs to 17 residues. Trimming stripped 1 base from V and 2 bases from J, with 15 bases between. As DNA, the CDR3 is TGTGCCAGCAGCTTAGGGTTCTGGGCGGTGGGCAATCAGCCCCAGCATTTT. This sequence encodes CASSLGFWAVGNQPQHF.

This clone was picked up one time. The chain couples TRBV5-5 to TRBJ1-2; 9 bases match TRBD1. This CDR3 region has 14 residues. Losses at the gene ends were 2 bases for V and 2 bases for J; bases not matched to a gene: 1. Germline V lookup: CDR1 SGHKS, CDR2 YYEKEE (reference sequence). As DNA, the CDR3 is TGTGCCAGCAGCTTAGGACAGGGGAACTATGGCTACACCTTC. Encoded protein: CASSLGQGNYGYTF.

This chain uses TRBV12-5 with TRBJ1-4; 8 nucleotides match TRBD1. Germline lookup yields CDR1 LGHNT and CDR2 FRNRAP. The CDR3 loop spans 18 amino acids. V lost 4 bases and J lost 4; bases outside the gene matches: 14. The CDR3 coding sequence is TGTGCTAGTGGTTCTTTTCACCCAACGACAGGGGTTAATGAAAAACTGTTTTTT. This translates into CASGSFHPTTGVNEKLFF.